This TCR beta chain emerged from a study of blood T cell repertoires in COVID-19. This clone was seen more than once but under ten times. CDR1 and CDR2 (germline): MNHNS, SASEGT. The CDR3 is 11 amino acids. V was cut by 2 bases and J by 7 bases, with 3 bases left in between. Assay used: immunoSEQ multiplex PCR; TCRdb lists only in-frame clones, some missing. The table shows tens of thousands of clones, with almost 85% occurring only once. The rearrangement uses TRBV6-1 and TRBJ1-5; D unresolved. The source is a woman older than 75 with acute or convalescent COVID-19. Specimen: peripheral blood. In DNA form, the CDR3 reads TGTGCCAGCAGTGAAATACAGCCCCAGCATTTT. Residues: CASSEIQPQHF.